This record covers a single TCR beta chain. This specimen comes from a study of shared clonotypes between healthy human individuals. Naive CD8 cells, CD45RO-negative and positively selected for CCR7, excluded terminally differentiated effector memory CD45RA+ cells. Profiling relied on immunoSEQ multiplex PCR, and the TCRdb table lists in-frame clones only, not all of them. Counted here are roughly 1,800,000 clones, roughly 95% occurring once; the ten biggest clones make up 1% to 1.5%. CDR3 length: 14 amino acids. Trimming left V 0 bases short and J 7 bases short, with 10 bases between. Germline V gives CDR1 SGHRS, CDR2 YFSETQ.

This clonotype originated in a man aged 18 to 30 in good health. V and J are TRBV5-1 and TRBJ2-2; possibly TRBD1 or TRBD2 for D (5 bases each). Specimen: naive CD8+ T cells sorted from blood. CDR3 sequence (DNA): TGCGCCAGCAGCTTGGTGGGGGATGGCGGGGAGCTGTTTTTT. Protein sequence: CASSLVGDGGELFF.